One and the same sample provided the 21 T cell receptor beta chains below, sequenced in a study of blood T cell repertoires in COVID-19. Method: immunoSEQ multiplex PCR; TCRdb's copy keeps in-frame clones and lacks some. The sample shows around 250,000 clones, roughly 88% of them seen only once. The sequenced sample was peripheral blood. The receptors were sampled from a woman aged 70-85 years with COVID-19, enrolled during active disease.

This sequence joins TRBV29-1 and TRBJ2-5; possible D gene TRBD2, 7 bases. The CDR3 is made up of 12 amino acids. Trimming left V 6 bases short and J 3 bases short, with 11 bases between. Germline V gene sequence: CDR1 SQVTM, CDR2 ANQGSEA. Here the CDR3 reads CSVGGAEETQYF. The CDR3, as DNA: TGCAGCGTAGGGGGGGCGGAAGAGACCCAGTACTTC.

This clone was counted once. The rearrangement links TRBV28 to TRBJ1-2; D is unclear. CDR3 length: 14 residues. Between the trimmed V and J ends, which lost 8 bases and 1 base, there was a span of 14 bases. Germline lookup yields CDR1 MDHEN and CDR2 SYDVKM. In nucleotides, the CDR3 is TGTGCCAGCTTCGCGGGCGCCTTTAACTATGGCTACACCTTC. As protein: CASFAGAFNYGYTF.

The chain recombines TRBV12-3 or TRBV12-4 with TRBJ2-1; D call uncertain. Trimming pared 2 bases from V and 12 bases from J, leaving 11 bases between. The CDR3 contains 12 residues. Written as DNA, the CDR3 is TGTGCCAGCAGTTTATTTAGAACGGGGCAGTTCTTC. It encodes CASSLFRTGQFF.

The chain is built from TRBV18 and TRBJ1-5, with TRBD1 identical over 11 bases. Trimming removed 3 bases from V and 1 base from J; junction bases left unmatched: 5. This CDR3 has 17 residues. CDR1 and CDR2 from the germline V gene are KGHSH and LQKENI. The CDR3 sequence: CASSPRTGGASNQPQHF. In nucleotides, the CDR3 is TGTGCCAGCTCACCCCGGACAGGGGGCGCGAGCAATCAGCCCCAGCATTTT.

The chain carries TRBV2 and TRBJ2-7; 8 bases are shared with TRBD1. There are 13 residues in the CDR3. V gave up 5 bases and J gave up 5 bases; unmatched junction bases: 5. Germline CDR1 SNHLY, CDR2 FYNNEI. CDR3 coding DNA: TGTGCCAGCAGTAGGACAGGGTTGAACGAGCAGTACTTC. Amino acids: CASSRTGLNEQYF.

The chain carries TRBV27 and TRBJ2-3, with D perhaps matching TRBD1 (6 bases). CDR1 MNHEY and CDR2 SMNVEV come from the germline V gene (reference sequence). V was clipped by 5 bases and J by 4 bases, with 10 bases between them. CDR3 length: 13 amino acids. The DNA of the CDR3 is TGTGCCAGCAGTCCGCGGACAGCAGATACGCAGTATTTT. Translation gives CASSPRTADTQYF.

On this clone itself: This specimen includes other DNA sequences encoding the same CDR3. The J gene is TRBJ1-5, the V gene TRBV19; D is unresolved. CDR1 is LNHDA, CDR2 SQIVND, per germline (reference sequence). Trimming removed 1 base from V and 4 bases from J, with 8 bases in between. The CDR3 extends over 14 amino acids. This CDR3 is CASSIGTDNQPQHF. CDR3 nucleotide sequence: TGTGCCAGTAGTATAGGAACAGATAATCAGCCCCAGCATTTT. Variable domain in full (rest from reference TRBV19 and TRBJ1-5): DGGITQSPKYLFRKEGQNVTLSCEQNLNHDAMYWYRQDPGQGLRLIYYSQIVNDFQKGDIAEGYSVSREKKESFPLTVTSAQKNPTAFYLCASSIGTDNQPQHFGDGTRLSIL.

The V gene is TRBV27, the J gene TRBJ1-5, with TRBD1 matching over 9 bases. The junction had 7 bases not matched to a gene; V was cut back by 6 bases and J by 4 bases. Germline assignment: CDR1 MNHEY and CDR2 SMNVEV (reference sequence). The CDR3 has 15 amino acids. CDR3 nucleotides: TGTGCCAGCAGATCGCTGGACAGGGGAAATCAGCCCCAGCATTTT. Protein product: CASRSLDRGNQPQHF.

The CDR3 region is CASRSRRGQPQHF. In DNA, the CDR3 is TGTGCCAGCAGGAGCCGTAGGGGTCAGCCCCAGCATTTT. This chain connects TRBV5-6 to TRBJ1-5, with D possibly matching TRBD1 (5 bases). V was cut by 5 bases and J by 6 bases, with 12 bases left in between. Germline assignment: CDR1 SGHDT and CDR2 YYEEEE. The CDR3 extends over 13 amino acids.

This chain uses TRBV18 with TRBJ2-7, with D possibly being TRBD1 (6 bases). Per the germline V gene, CDR1 is KGHSH and CDR2 is LQKENI. The CDR3 spans 13 residues. The V end was cut by 6 bases, the J end by 4 bases, with 13 bases between. CDR3 DNA sequence: TGTGCCAGCTCGCCCACAGGGATTTACGAGCAGTACTTC. It encodes CASSPTGIYEQYF.

This rearrangement joins TRBV28 to TRBJ1-2; tentatively, D is TRBD1 (6 bases). The CDR3 consists of 16 residues. The germline CDR1 and CDR2 sequences are MDHEN and SYDVKM. Trimming pared 6 bases from V and 4 bases from J, leaving 21 bases between. Here the CDR3 reads CASSSYNGQFFYGYTF. The CDR3 DNA follows: TGTGCCAGCAGCTCTTACAATGGACAGTTTTTCTATGGCTACACCTTC.

This chain connects TRBV6-5 to TRBJ1-3; unclear D gene. The CDR3 sequence is 16 residues long. V lost 0 bases to trimming and J lost 0 bases, with 9 bases between them. Germline loops: CDR1 MNHEY, CDR2 SVGAGI. CDR3 nucleotides: TGTGCCAGCAGTTACTCGATTAGTGGCTCTGGAAACACCATATATTTT. It specifies CASSYSISGSGNTIYF.

The V gene is TRBV30, the J gene TRBJ1-6; 8 bases align to TRBD1. CDR1 GTSNPN and CDR2 SVGIG come from the germline V gene (reference sequence). The CDR3 has 12 residues. J gave up 10 bases and V 3 bases, and 2 bases lay outside the gene matches. Here the CDR3 DNA reads TGTGCCTGGAGCAGGGGGCTGTCACCCCTCCACTTT. Translating gives CAWSRGLSPLHF. Full variable domain (outside the CDR3, taken from reference TRBV30 and TRBJ1-6): SQTIHQWPATLVQPVGSPLSLECTVEGTSNPNLYWYRQAAGRGLQLLFYSVGIGQISSEVPQNLSASRPQDRQFILSSKKLLLSDSGFYLCAWSRGLSPLHFGNGTRLTVT.

V and J are TRBV11-3 and TRBJ2-2; 12 positions match TRBD2. The CDR3 has 14 amino acids. Germline loops: CDR1 SGHNT, CDR2 YENEEA. J was trimmed by 8 bases and V by 5 bases; bases with no gene match: 3. The CDR3 bases are TGTGCCAGCAGCCGGACTAGCGGGACGGGGGAGCTGTTTTTT. Translated, it gives CASSRTSGTGELFF.

For this clone: The sample contains more than one DNA sequence encoding this CDR3. The V gene is TRBV9, the J gene TRBJ2-3; D gene uncertain. The CDR3 loop spans 15 amino acids. Between the trimmed V and J ends, which lost 2 bases and 0 bases, there was a span of 10 bases. The germline gives CDR1 SGDLS, CDR2 YYNGEE. The CDR3 here is CASSVGGLSTDTQYF. CDR3 DNA: TGTGCCAGCAGCGTCGGCGGTCTAAGCACAGATACGCAGTATTTT.

The genes are TRBV7-9 and TRBJ1-6; 7 nucleotides match TRBD1. Losses at the gene ends were 5 bases for V and 5 bases for J; bases not matched to a gene: 3. This CDR3 has 14 residues. CDR1 and CDR2 (germline): SEHNR, FQNEAQ (reference sequence). The CDR3 bases are TGTGCCAGCAGCCTGGGACAGAATAATTCACCCCTCCACTTT. This gives the protein CASSLGQNNSPLHF.

A single count supports this clone. This chain joins TRBV7-6 and TRBJ2-7; 12 positions match TRBD2. Trimming cost V 5 bases and J 5 bases; bases outside gene matches: 4. There are 14 residues in the CDR3. From germline, CDR1 is SGHVS and CDR2 FNYEAQ. CDR3 region: CASSTSGRIDEQYF. In nucleotides, the CDR3 is TGTGCCAGCAGCACTAGCGGGAGGATCGACGAGCAGTACTTC.

This chain uses TRBV5-1 with TRBJ1-6, with a tentative D call TRBD1 (5 bases). Deletions cut 5 bases from V and 12 bases from J, with 15 bases between. CDR3 length: 13 residues. CDR1 is SGHRS and CDR2 is YFSETQ in the germline V gene. CDR3 DNA: TGCGCCAGCAGTGTGGGGCAGGGCTTACCCCTCCACTTT. Its translation: CASSVGQGLPLHF.

The rearrangement joins TRBV2 to TRBJ1-4; D unclear. Trimming pared 4 bases from V and 8 bases from J, leaving 5 bases between. The germline V gene has CDR1 SNHLY and CDR2 FYNNEI. This CDR3 comprises 11 residues. The DNA of the CDR3 is TGTGCCAGCAGTGCTAGCGAAAAACTGTTTTTT. This gives the protein CASSASEKLFF.

This chain joins TRBV18 and TRBJ2-7; weak D call: TRBD2 (6 bases). The ends were cut back, 6 bases at V and 4 bases at J, with 13 bases in the middle. The CDR3 loop spans 13 amino acids. The germline V gene encodes CDR1 KGHSH and CDR2 LQKENI. For the CDR3, the DNA is TGTGCCAGCTCCAGCGCGGAGGGGTACGAGCAGTACTTC. Translated: CASSSAEGYEQYF.

The genes are TRBV11-2 and TRBJ1-1, with TRBD1 as a possible D gene (5 bases). The V end was cut by 0 bases, the J end by 4 bases, with 6 bases between. The germline CDR1 and CDR2 sequences are SGHAT and FQNNGV. CDR3 length equals 13 residues. CDR3 sequence reads: CASSLDRATEAFF. The DNA for the CDR3 is TGTGCCAGCAGCTTAGACAGGGCCACTGAAGCTTTCTTT. The full variable domain, completed using reference TRBV11-2 and TRBJ1-1, is EAGVAQSPRYKIIEKRQSVAFWCNPISGHATLYWYQQILGQGPKLLIQFQNNGVVDDSQLPKDRFSAERLKGVDSTLKIQPAKLEDSAVYLCASSLDRATEAFFGQGTRLTVV.